The next 21 T cell receptor beta chains were all read from a single sample in a study of blood T cells in healthy people across ages. It was with a sample-barcoded 5' primer and a J-beta primer mix that a second PCR of about 7 to 12 cycles was run. MiXCR, run by TCRdb on the 5' RACE reads, gives a single entry per CDR3 protein. The sample records around 850,000 distinct CDR3 sequences, about 34% being singletons. The sample comprised blood. The origin of the receptors is a man younger than 35 in good health.

The rearrangement joins TRBV7-2 to TRBJ1-6; D is uncertain. This CDR3 spans 14 amino acids. V shed 5 bases and J shed 3 bases, with 8 bases lying between them. CDR1 is SGHTA and CDR2 is FQGNSA in the germline V gene. The CDR3 here is CASSQDGYNSPLHF. In DNA, the CDR3 is TGTGCCAGCAGCCAGGACGGCTATAATTCACCCCTCCACTTT.

In its sample, this clonotype was seen a few times. The V and J genes are TRBV27 and TRBJ1-2; TRBD1 matches 8 bases. The length of the CDR3 is 16 residues. V lost 0 bases, J lost 0 bases, and 3 bases stayed unmatched. Germline V gene sequence: CDR1 MNHEY, CDR2 SMNVEV (reference sequence). The CDR3 DNA sequence: TGTGCCAGCAGTTTATCCAGGACAGGGTCTAACTATGGCTACACCTTC. This codes for CASSLSRTGSNYGYTF.

As for this clonotype: A read error may be the cause here, since a much bigger clone is one base away. This chain joins TRBV7-2 and TRBJ2-5, with TRBD1 matching over 7 bases. The J call may not be correct, given that the DNA end is closer to TRBJ2-7. Germline-derived CDR1 and CDR2 are SGHTA and FQGNSA. This CDR3 has 14 residues. The CDR3 is CASSLGDRVGEQYF. In DNA form, the CDR3 reads TGTGCCAGCAGCTTAGGCGACAGGGTTGGCGAGCAGTACTTC.

This clonotype occurred a few times. This sequence joins TRBV14 and TRBJ1-4; D call uncertain. V was shortened by 1 base and J by 8 bases, with 8 bases between the two germline ends. Germline V CDR1 and CDR2: SGHDN, FVKESK. CDR3 length: 13 amino acids. CDR3 nucleotide sequence: TGTGCCAGCAGCCAAGGAAGAGGAGAAAAACTGTTTTTT. Translation gives CASSQGRGEKLFF.

This sequence joins TRBV4-3 and TRBJ2-5, with TRBD2 identical over 8 bases. Germline trimming cut 0 bases from V and 2 bases from J; bases unmatched to any gene: 5. Per germline, CDR1 LGHNA and CDR2 YSLEER. The CDR3 covers 16 residues. DNA for the CDR3: TGCGCCAGCAGCCAAGATCCGGGGGGGACTCAAGAGACCCAGTACTTC. Protein: CASSQDPGGTQETQYF.

This clonotype was seen at least ten times. This chain links TRBV7-9 with TRBJ1-1, with D maybe TRBD1 (5 bases). V lost 5 bases and J lost 7, with 11 bases in between. This CDR3 has 12 residues. Germline CDR1 reads SEHNR; CDR2 reads FQNEAQ (reference sequence). The CDR3 sequence is CASSLGRGEAFF. The CDR3 nucleotides read TGTGCCAGCAGCCTGGGACGGGGTGAAGCTTTCTTT.

Points on this clonotype: The junction departs from the called germline gene at one end, perhaps through a read error. J is TRBJ2-1 and V is TRBV4-3; 9 positions match TRBD1. The CDR3 covers 15 residues. CDR1 and CDR2 (germline): LGHNA, YSLEER. CDR3 amino acids: CASSRGQGSYDEQFF. The CDR3 DNA sequence: TGCGCCAGCAGCCGGGGACAGGGCTCCTACGATGAGCAGTTCTTC.

The sample holds a few counts of this clonotype. The chain combines TRBV5-5 with TRBJ2-1, with D perhaps matching TRBD2 (7 bases). The CDR3 is 13 residues long. The germline V and J ends were trimmed by 4 bases and 9 bases, with 14 bases remaining between them. The germline CDR1 and CDR2 sequences are SGHKS and YYEKEE (reference sequence). CDR3 sequence (DNA): TGTGCCAGCAGCAAACCAGGGGAGGGTGAGCAGTTCTTC. It codes for CASSKPGEGEQFF.

This clonotype showed up many times. The V and J genes are TRBV29-1 and TRBJ2-3; D might be TRBD1 (6 bases). The germline gives CDR1 SQVTM, CDR2 ANQGSEA. Between the trimmed V and J ends, which lost 1 base and 4 bases, there was a span of 12 bases. The CDR3 has 14 amino acids. Here the CDR3 DNA reads TGCAGCGTTGAAGTCCCACAGGGTCCAGATACGCAGTATTTT. Its protein product is CSVEVPQGPDTQYF.

This clonotype appeared many times. CDR3 in amino acids: CASRPGFSETQYF. Written as DNA, the CDR3 is TGTGCCAGCAGACCAGGGTTTTCAGAGACCCAGTACTTC. This rearrangement joins TRBV12-3 or TRBV12-4 to TRBJ2-5, with D possibly being TRBD1 (5 bases). CDR3 length: 13 amino acids. With 6 bases removed from V and 4 bases from J, the gap between germline ends came to 12 bases.

This chain connects TRBV20-1 to TRBJ1-1; no clear D. Looked up from germline, CDR1 is DFQATT and CDR2 is SNEGSKA (reference sequence). The CDR3 has 14 amino acids. Trimming stripped 0 bases from V and 4 bases from J, with 12 bases between. The CDR3 DNA reads TGCAGTGCTAGAGATCAAAAGGGCGGCACTGAAGCTTTCTTT. It codes for CSARDQKGGTEAFF.

This clonotype was counted between two and nine times. J is TRBJ1-1 and V is TRBV28; 9 nucleotides line up with TRBD1. V shed 8 bases and J 5 bases; nucleotides not matched to a gene: 12. The CDR3 length is 15 residues. Germline V gene data show CDR1 as MDHEN and CDR2 as SYDVKM. Here the CDR3 reads CASLDRGLLWTEAFF. Here the CDR3 DNA reads TGTGCCAGCCTGGACAGGGGATTGTTGTGGACTGAAGCTTTCTTT.

The CDR3 sequence is CASSLGPLAGGDNEQFF. The CDR3 nucleotides read TGTGCCAGCAGCTTGGGGCCACTAGCGGGGGGGGATAATGAGCAGTTCTTC. The chain carries TRBV5-4 and TRBJ2-1; 13 bases line up with TRBD2. V gave up 0 bases and J gave up 7 bases; unmatched junction bases: 7. The CDR3 contains 17 residues. Looked up from germline, CDR1 is SGHNT and CDR2 is YYREEE (reference sequence).

This chain connects TRBV2 to TRBJ1-1; D gene unclear. The CDR3 extends over 14 amino acids. Trimming pared 3 bases from V and 5 bases from J, leaving 13 bases between. The germline V gene has CDR1 SNHLY and CDR2 FYNNEI. CDR3 DNA sequence: TGTGCCAGCAGTGAGTCAGGATTCGGAACTGAAGCTTTCTTT. Its translation: CASSESGFGTEAFF.

This clonotype has at least ten counts. The V and J genes are TRBV9 and TRBJ2-1; 12 positions agree with TRBD2. J gave up 8 bases and V 5 bases, and 8 bases lay outside the gene matches. Looked up from germline, CDR1 is SGDLS and CDR2 is YYNGEE. The length of the CDR3 is 15 residues. The CDR3 nucleotides are TGTGCCAGCAGAACTACTAGCGGGGGGTTGGATGAGCAGTTCTTC. It yields the protein CASRTTSGGLDEQFF. Drawing the rest from reference TRBV9 and TRBJ2-1, the complete variable domain is DSGVTQTPKHLITATGQRVTLRCSPRSGDLSVYWYQQSLDQGLQFLIQYYNGEERAKGNILERFSAQQFPDLHSELNLSSLELGDSALYFCASRTTSGGLDEQFFGPGTRLTVL.

The genes are TRBV9 and TRBJ2-1; TRBD1 matches at 7 bases. The CDR3 has 13 residues. CDR1 is SGDLS and CDR2 is YYNGEE in the germline V gene. Trimming at V came to 4 bases and at J to 6 bases, leaving 4 bases not matched to a gene. The CDR3 is CASSTGVVNEQFF. CDR3 in DNA: TGTGCCAGCAGCACAGGGGTTGTCAATGAGCAGTTCTTC.

The chain links TRBV7-2 to TRBJ1-5; no definite D call. This CDR3 is 13 amino acids long. Germline values: CDR1 SGHTA, CDR2 FQGNSA. The V and J ends lost 4 bases and 5 bases respectively, with 9 bases between them. The CDR3 here is CASSSSWDQPQHF. The CDR3 region has the DNA TGTGCCAGCAGCTCATCGTGGGATCAGCCCCAGCATTTT.

This rearrangement joins TRBV21-1 to TRBJ2-3; the table's D call TRBD2 went unverified against the DNA. TRBV21-1 is reported as a pseudogene. The CDR3 runs 16 residues. This chain's CDR3 is CASNYGTSEYTDTQYF. The DNA of the CDR3 is TGTGCCAGCAATTATGGGACTAGCGAGTACACAGATACGCAGTATTTT.

The chain recombines TRBV5-1 with TRBJ2-2; D unclear. The CDR3 extends over 17 amino acids. From germline, CDR1 is SGHRS and CDR2 YFSETQ. V was shortened by 0 bases and J by 0 bases, with 12 bases between the two germline ends. The CDR3 region is CASSLAGPQSNTGELFF. CDR3 bases: TGCGCCAGCAGCTTGGCTGGGCCCCAATCGAACACCGGGGAGCTGTTTTTT.

The gene calls are TRBV3-1 and TRBJ1-1; D is perhaps TRBD1 (5 bases). Deletions cut 0 bases from V and 4 bases from J, with 15 bases between. This CDR3 region has 16 residues. The germline CDR1 and CDR2 sequences are LGHDT and YNNKEL (reference sequence). CDR3 protein: CASSQDGGYWGTEAFF. The CDR3 nucleotides are TGTGCCAGCAGCCAAGATGGGGGGTACTGGGGCACTGAAGCTTTCTTT.

This clonotype appeared a few times. This chain uses TRBV20-1 with TRBJ1-1; 9 bases fit TRBD1. CDR3 length equals 11 residues. Germline V gene lookup returns CDR1 DFQATT and CDR2 SNEGSKA (reference sequence). V lost 5 bases to trimming and J lost 9 bases; unmatched junction nucleotides: 4. This CDR3 is CSAPGQGKAFF. CDR3 DNA sequence: TGCAGTGCTCCGGGACAGGGTAAAGCTTTCTTT.